This entry lists 24 T cell receptor beta chains sequenced from one sample in a study of cytomegalovirus exposure and HLA in healthy donors. In the PCR, 60 Vbeta and 13 Jbeta primers were used. Produced via immunoSEQ multiplex PCR; TCRdb's table is partial and in-frame only. The table records approximately 150,000 clones, 75% of them present only once. Sequencing input: PBMCs. These receptors all stem from a man in his forties or fifties in good health and CMV-seronegative.

There are a few counts of this clone. The chain joins TRBV30 to TRBJ2-3, with a tentative D call TRBD2 (6 bases). Trimming removed 0 bases from V and 5 bases from J, with 12 bases in between. CDR1 is GTSNPN and CDR2 is SVGIG in the germline V gene (reference sequence). The CDR3 length is 14 residues. CDR3 sequence reads: CAWSVGGKGDTQYF. The DNA of the CDR3 is TGTGCCTGGAGTGTAGGCGGGAAGGGAGATACGCAGTATTTT.

The CDR3 DNA reads as TGTGCCAGCAGCTTAACCAGGGAATCCTATGGCTACACCTTC. Its translation: CASSLTRESYGYTF. The chain couples TRBV5-4 to TRBJ1-2; D possibly corresponds to TRBD1 (5 bases). CDR1 SGHNT and CDR2 YYREEE come from the germline V gene (reference sequence). V lost 2 bases to trimming and J lost 4 bases, with 12 bases between them. The CDR3 is 14 amino acids.

The chain combines TRBV15 with TRBJ1-1; D remains unclear. Germline loops: CDR1 LNHNV, CDR2 YYDKDF (reference sequence). The CDR3 is 13 residues long. V was pared by 2 bases and J by 5 bases, with 9 bases between. The CDR3 loop is CATSRPPGTEAFF. CDR3 sequence (DNA): TGTGCCACCAGCAGACCGCCGGGGACTGAAGCTTTCTTT.

The DNA for the CDR3 is TGTGCCAGCAGCTTAGGAGGGGGCGTTGGAAAACTGTTTTTT. Its translation is CASSLGGGVGKLFF. The chain combines TRBV7-2 with TRBJ1-4; 7 nucleotides align to TRBD1. CDR1 is SGHTA and CDR2 is FQGNSA in the germline V gene. Trimming took 1 base from V and 10 from J; bases not matched to a gene: 6. The length of the CDR3 is 14 residues.

This clone has a handful of counts. This sequence joins TRBV5-4 and TRBJ2-3; 12 bases map to TRBD2. The germline CDR1 and CDR2 sequences are SGHNT and YYREEE (reference sequence). With V trimmed by 0 bases and J by 6 bases, 8 bases remained unmatched. This CDR3 comprises 17 residues. CDR3 in amino acids: CASSLGLAGGARDTQYF. As DNA, the CDR3 is TGTGCCAGCAGCTTGGGGCTAGCGGGGGGGGCGAGGGATACGCAGTATTTT.

V usage is TRBV2 and J usage is TRBJ1-4, with 7 positions matching TRBD1. The CDR3 consists of 15 residues. With V trimmed by 6 bases and J by 3 bases, 7 bases remained unmatched. The germline gives CDR1 SNHLY, CDR2 FYNNEI. As DNA, the CDR3 is TGTGCCAGCAGCAAAAACAGGGGCCCTAATGAAAAACTGTTTTTT. Amino acids: CASSKNRGPNEKLFF.

The chain combines TRBV5-1 with TRBJ2-7, with D possibly matching TRBD1 (6 bases). The CDR3 totals 12 residues. V gave up 4 bases and J gave up 5 bases, with 10 bases separating them. The germline gives CDR1 SGHRS, CDR2 YFSETQ. The CDR3 DNA follows: TGCGCCAGCAGCGTAGGGGGAAACGAGCAGTACTTC. Its translation is CASSVGGNEQYF.

This clone was detected only a few times. V usage is TRBV28 and J usage is TRBJ1-2, with D perhaps matching TRBD1 (6 bases). The CDR3 totals 13 residues. Germline lookup yields CDR1 MDHEN and CDR2 SYDVKM. The V end was cut by 3 bases, the J end by 5 bases, with 10 bases between. The CDR3 spells CASSFQGRYGYTF. In nucleotides, the CDR3 is TGTGCCAGCAGTTTTCAGGGGAGATATGGCTACACCTTC.

This sequence joins TRBV30 and TRBJ1-2; 7 bases are a match to TRBD1. The CDR3 contains 17 residues. The ends lost 0 bases at V and 0 bases at J; junction bases unmatched: 10. Germline V gene data show CDR1 as GTSNPN and CDR2 as SVGIG (reference sequence). The CDR3 spells CAWSVKDRLITNYGYTF. In DNA, the CDR3 is TGTGCCTGGAGTGTAAAGGACAGGCTGATTACTAACTATGGCTACACCTTC.

Turning to this clone: This specimen includes other DNA sequences encoding the same CDR3. The chain is built from TRBV6-5 and TRBJ1-2; TRBD1 matches at 7 bases. Germline V gives CDR1 MNHEY, CDR2 SVGAGI. V was clipped by 6 bases and J by 5 bases; unmatched bases: 6. The CDR3 runs to 13 residues. CDR3 loop: CASRLGQAYGYTF. CDR3 DNA: TGTGCCAGCAGACTCGGACAGGCGTATGGCTACACCTTC.

The CDR3 DNA follows: TGTGCCAGCAGGGGAATGGGGGCTGAGTATGGCTACACCTTC. Its translation is CASRGMGAEYGYTF. The chain combines TRBV6-5 with TRBJ1-2, with D possibly matching TRBD1 (6 bases). The V and J ends lost 6 bases and 5 bases respectively, with 16 bases between them. This CDR3 is built from 14 residues. CDR1 and CDR2 (germline): MNHEY, SVGAGI.

The gene calls are TRBV5-8 and TRBJ1-5, with 9 bases aligning to TRBD1. The CDR3 sequence is 15 residues long. The V segment lost 0 bases and the J segment 4 bases; nucleotides outside the gene matches: 2. Germline V gene data show CDR1 as SGHTS and CDR2 as YDEGEE. The CDR3 DNA reads as TGTGCCAGCAGCTTGGCCGGGACAGGGAATCAGCCCCAGCATTTT. Translating it yields CASSLAGTGNQPQHF.

This clone was found once. The chain joins TRBV18 to TRBJ2-2; TRBD1 might be the D (6 bases). Trimming left V 3 bases short and J 0 bases short, with 14 bases between. Germline values: CDR1 KGHSH, CDR2 LQKENI. This CDR3 region has 17 residues. This CDR3 is CASSPPAGAANTGELFF. The CDR3 DNA sequence: TGTGCCAGCTCACCCCCGGCAGGGGCCGCGAACACCGGGGAGCTGTTTTTT.

The gene calls are TRBV5-1 and TRBJ2-3, with a possible D match to TRBD2 (7 bases). Germline loops: CDR1 SGHRS, CDR2 YFSETQ. This CDR3 has 15 residues. V was cut by 7 bases and J by 0 bases, with 15 bases left in between. The CDR3 DNA reads as TGCGCCAGCGGCGGGGGCCGTATTAGCACAGATACGCAGTATTTT. It codes for CASGGGRISTDTQYF.

The chain's CDR3 is CASRANSDSTYSGNTIYF. The DNA of the CDR3 is TGTGCCAGCAGAGCGAATTCTGACAGTACCTACTCTGGAAACACCATATATTTT. The chain is built from TRBV28 and TRBJ1-3; D possibly corresponds to TRBD1 (5 bases). The CDR3 covers 18 residues. V lost 6 bases and J lost 0, with 21 bases in between. Germline-derived CDR1 and CDR2 are MDHEN and SYDVKM. The entire variable domain, with the rest obtained from reference TRBV28 and TRBJ1-3, is as follows: DVKVTQSSRYLVKRTGEKVFLECVQDMDHENMFWYRQDPGLGLRLIYFSYDVKMKEKGDIPEGYSVSREKKERFSLILESASTNQTSMYLCASRANSDSTYSGNTIYFGEGSWLTVV.

The gene calls are TRBV5-4 and TRBJ1-2; 9 bases map to TRBD1. CDR3 size: 13 residues. J was trimmed by 10 bases and V by 5 bases; bases with no gene match: 9. Germline V lookup: CDR1 SGHNT, CDR2 YYREEE (reference sequence). The DNA for the CDR3 is TGTGCCAGCAGGGCGGGACAGGGTCTGGACTACACCTTC. Translated, it gives CASRAGQGLDYTF. Supplemented by reference TRBV5-4 and TRBJ1-2, the full variable domain reads ETGVTQSPTHLIKTRGQQVTLRCSSQSGHNTVSWYQQALGQGPQFIFQYYREEENGRGNFPPRFSGLQFPNYSSELNVNALELDDSALYLCASRAGQGLDYTFGSGTRLTVV.

The chain is built from TRBV29-1 and TRBJ1-2; D call uncertain. The V end lost 4 bases, the J end lost 4 bases, and 7 bases lay between the germline ends. This CDR3 is built from 11 residues. From germline, CDR1 is SQVTM and CDR2 ANQGSEA. This CDR3 reads CSVVRSYGYTF. The DNA of the CDR3 is TGCAGCGTTGTGAGGAGCTATGGCTACACCTTC.

The chain joins TRBV5-1 to TRBJ2-7, with 8 bases identical to TRBD1. Germline V gene data show CDR1 as SGHRS and CDR2 as YFSETQ. V shed 0 bases, J shed 3 bases, and the junction held 5 bases outside the gene matches. This CDR3 is built from 15 residues. Here the CDR3 DNA reads TGCGCCAGCAGCTTGGGCGCAGGGGGCATCTACGAGCAGTACTTC. Translated: CASSLGAGGIYEQYF.

The V and J genes are TRBV18 and TRBJ2-1; TRBD1 matches 11 bases. Germline loops: CDR1 KGHSH, CDR2 LQKENI. V shed 3 bases and J 3 bases; nucleotides not matched to a gene: 4. The CDR3 is made up of 16 amino acids. For the CDR3, the DNA is TGTGCCAGCTCACCCGGGACAGGGGGAGACTACAATGAGCAGTTCTTC. As protein: CASSPGTGGDYNEQFF.

The chain is built from TRBV11-2 and TRBJ2-1; tentatively, D is TRBD2 (6 bases). Looked up from germline, CDR1 is SGHAT and CDR2 is FQNNGV. Trimming took off 4 bases at V and 2 bases at J, with 9 bases between the two ends. The CDR3 runs 14 residues. CDR3 sequence: CASSYGTAYNEQFF. The CDR3 DNA reads TGTGCCAGCAGCTACGGGACTGCCTACAATGAGCAGTTCTTC.

The chain uses TRBV10-3 and TRBJ2-5; 9 bases agree with TRBD2. Trimming cost V 5 bases and J 3 bases; bases outside gene matches: 4. This CDR3 is 14 amino acids long. Germline V gene sequence: CDR1 ENHRY, CDR2 SYGVKD. The CDR3 coding sequence is TGTGCCATCAGTAAAGGCGGGGGGGAAGAGACCCAGTACTTC. Amino acid sequence: CAISKGGGEETQYF.

The CDR3 reads CASSFIALNTEAFF. CDR3 DNA: TGTGCCAGCAGCTTCATAGCTCTTAACACTGAAGCTTTCTTT. The chain uses TRBV7-2 and TRBJ1-1, with D unclear. This CDR3 is built from 14 residues. Trimming removed 3 bases from V and 2 bases from J, with 10 bases in between. The germline gives CDR1 SGHTA, CDR2 FQGNSA.

This CDR3 reads CASSPNALRGQLNSPLHF. The CDR3 DNA sequence: TGTGCCAGCTCACCTAACGCTCTCCGGGGACAGCTTAATTCACCCCTCCACTTT. V and J are TRBV18 and TRBJ1-6; 7 positions agree with TRBD1. The V gene end was trimmed by 3 bases and the J gene end by 6 bases; junction bases not matched to a gene: 14. The CDR3 contains 18 residues. Germline-derived CDR1 and CDR2 are KGHSH and LQKENI.

V and J are TRBV6-5 and TRBJ1-3, with a possible D match to TRBD1 (6 bases). This CDR3 comprises 16 residues. Per germline, CDR1 MNHEY and CDR2 SVGAGI. V was clipped by 0 bases and J by 3 bases, with 12 bases between them. CDR3 in DNA: TGTGCCAGCAGTTACTCGGGGGCACGCTATGGAAACACCATATATTTT. Its protein is CASSYSGARYGNTIYF.